The present entry profiles one T cell receptor beta chain with its context. What it binds is unknown. In preparing the TRB cDNA libraries, 5' RACE with UMI labels was used. TCRdb re-analyzed the 5' RACE reads; it lists each CDR3 protein once, without DNA. This sample's table has approximately 66,000 distinct CDR3 sequences. This CDR3 contains 12 residues. CDR1 is LNHNV and CDR2 is YYDKDF in the germline V gene (reference sequence). The sample belongs to a study of CXCR3-negative and CXCR3-positive naive CD8 T cells. Findings and limits, study-wide: Against CXCR3-negative naive cells, CXCR3-positive naive cells showed more hydrophobic TRB CDR3s.

Sequencing input: naive CXCR3- CD8+ T cells from blood. Indicated subset: CD45RO-CCR7+CD27+CD95- naive CD8+ T cells lacking CXCR3 (TNR3-). The chain couples TRBV15 to TRBJ1-5. The sequence came from a human donor in good health. Some clones in this sample may be carry-over from other donors' samples. Here the CDR3 reads CATSTLNQPQHF.